This record covers a single T cell receptor beta chain. Per the original methods: Cell counts per sample came from amplifying reference gene primers. Sequencing used immunoSEQ multiplex PCR; TCRdb keeps in-frame clones, though not all of them. The D gene and trimming were derived from the DNA, and the V and J assignments and clone size from that table. The sample includes some 260,000 clones, over 75% of them seen just once. The sample belongs to a study of blood T cell repertoires in COVID-19. Overall study context: From the United States, Italy and Spain came samples of acute and convalescent COVID-19.

V gave up 4 bases and J gave up 1 base; unmatched junction bases: 8. Germline CDR1 SGHRS, CDR2 YFSETQ. The CDR3 is 15 amino acids. The receptor comes from a woman between 70 and 85 years old with COVID-19, enrolled during active disease. Sequencing was carried out using peripheral blood. V and J are TRBV5-1 and TRBJ2-7; TRBD1 matches 7 bases. For the CDR3, the DNA is TGCGCCAGCAGCACCCTGGGACAGCCGTCCTACGAGCAGTACTTC. Its translation: CASSTLGQPSYEQYF.